This T cell receptor (beta chain) emerged from a study of glioma-infiltrating T cells (dated by TCRdb to 2016 to 2018). About the investigation overall: TCR alpha- and beta-chain repertoires were sequenced from glioma tissue, non-neoplastic brain tissue and matched peripheral blood mononuclear cells. To measure how far tissue and blood T-cell populations diverged, each tissue-infiltrating repertoire was compared against the peripheral blood repertoire of the same patient. The paired cohort was made up of three low-grade glioma patients, fewer than 10 primary glioblastoma patients and three non-glioma patients who contributed non-neoplastic brain tissue.

The paper's findings and limits, for the study overall: Only a very small number of CDR3 sequences turned up in both tissue and blood, a result put down to high CDR3 diversity combined with limited sampling. VJ-independent divergence between tissue and blood was below expectation in non-neoplastic patients but above expectation in all gliomas, especially low-grade gliomas. Group comparisons were based on small numbers of patients: three non-neoplastic, three low-grade glioma and several glioblastoma patients.

The iRepertoire nested amplicon-rescue multiplex PCR (arm-PCR) platform was used to amplify TCR alpha and beta CDR3 regions from RNA. The input for one-step reverse transcription and amplification was about 100-450 ng of either tissue mRNA or PBMC total RNA. After bead purification, a secondary multiplex PCR added Illumina adapters, and libraries were gel-purified between 200 and 400 bp. Demultiplexing relied on internal 6-nucleotide barcodes carried by the libraries. Libraries were sequenced on an Illumina MiSeq with 2x220 or 2x250 nucleotide paired-end reads. The paper's processing steps were these. Paired reads were merged with FLASH 1.2.11 and aligned to the GRCh37 human genome with BWA-MEM before extracting TRA and TRB reads. An IMGT-derived reference of cassette sequences and CDR3 motifs, with pseudogenes included, was used for V and J assignment. Reads were translated in three frames, and productive CDR3s were defined as those with a C...FGXG motif and no stop codons. Clonotypes were defined as unique combinations of V-J cassette pair and CDR3 amino acid sequence. Hamming distance filtering was applied to reads, with thresholds set by the sequence error rate of each sample in mapped regions. Clones were called with MiXCR by TCRdb after fastp trimmed the public reads at Q25, and only in-frame beta chains were retained. Merged by CDR3 protein, the rows form single entries marked with the most common genes and DNA. The V and J calls shown here were made by TCRdb, not taken from the authors' results. In this sample the table shows more than 95,000 distinct CDR3 sequences, around 28% of which occur a single time. In total, the top ten clones hold around 40% of the sample.

This clonotype came up many times. Its antigen is currently not known. Within one base of it there is no much larger clone, and no base qualities were kept. The TCR comes from a human donor with low-grade glioma or glioblastoma, undergoing nonglioma brain surgery, or in good health (not recorded which). The sequencing sample was made of glioma tissue, nonneoplastic brain tissue, or PBMCs (not recorded which).

The DNA sequence reads TGTGCCAGCAGTCCCCCCGCCAGCGATGAGCAGTTCTTC. It specifies CASSPPASDEQFF. The chain uses TRBV2 and TRBJ2-1; confidence is insufficient to name the D gene. CDR1 and CDR2 are read off the germline V gene as SNHLY and FYNNEI. Inclusive of the bounding cysteine and phenylalanine, the CDR3 is 13 residues long. Of all the DNA, just the CDR3 is kept, 39 bases in frame from base 1. V lost 5 bases and J lost 8 bases; the stretch between them is 13 bases long.